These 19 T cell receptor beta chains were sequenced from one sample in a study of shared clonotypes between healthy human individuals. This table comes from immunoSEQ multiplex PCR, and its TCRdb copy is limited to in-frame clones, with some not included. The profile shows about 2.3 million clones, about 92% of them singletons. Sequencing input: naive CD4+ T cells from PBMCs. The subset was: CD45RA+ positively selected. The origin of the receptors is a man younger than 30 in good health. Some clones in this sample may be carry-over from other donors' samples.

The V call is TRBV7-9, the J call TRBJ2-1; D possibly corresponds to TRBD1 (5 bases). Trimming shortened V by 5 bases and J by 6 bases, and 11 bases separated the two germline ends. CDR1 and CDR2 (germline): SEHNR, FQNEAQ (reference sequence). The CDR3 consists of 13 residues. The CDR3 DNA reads TGTGCCAGCAGCCCGATGACAGTCAATGAGCAGTTCTTC. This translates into CASSPMTVNEQFF.

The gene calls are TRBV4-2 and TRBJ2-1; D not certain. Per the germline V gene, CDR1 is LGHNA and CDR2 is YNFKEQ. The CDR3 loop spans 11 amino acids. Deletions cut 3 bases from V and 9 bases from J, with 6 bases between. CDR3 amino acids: CASSQAFEQFF. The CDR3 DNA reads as TGTGCCAGCAGCCAGGCCTTTGAGCAGTTCTTC.

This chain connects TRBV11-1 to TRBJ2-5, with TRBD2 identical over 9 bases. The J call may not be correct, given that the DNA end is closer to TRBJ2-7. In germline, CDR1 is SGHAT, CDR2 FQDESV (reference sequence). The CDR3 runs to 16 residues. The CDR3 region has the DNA TGTGCCAGCAGCTTGACTTTTAGCGGGAGAGGCTACGAGCAGTACTTC. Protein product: CASSLTFSGRGYEQYF.

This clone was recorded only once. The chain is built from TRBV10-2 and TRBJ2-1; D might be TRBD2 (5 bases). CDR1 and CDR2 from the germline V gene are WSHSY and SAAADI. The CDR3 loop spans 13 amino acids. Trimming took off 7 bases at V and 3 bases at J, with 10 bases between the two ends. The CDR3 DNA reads TGCGCCAGCACGGGGTGGGACTACAATGAGCAGTTCTTC. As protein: CASTGWDYNEQFF.

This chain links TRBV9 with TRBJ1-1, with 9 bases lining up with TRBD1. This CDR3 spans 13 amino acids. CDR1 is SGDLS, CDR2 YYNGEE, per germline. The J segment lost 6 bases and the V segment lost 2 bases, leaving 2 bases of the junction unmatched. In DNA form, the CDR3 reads TGTGCCAGCAGCGTGGACAGGGGCCCTGAAGCTTTCTTT. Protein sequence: CASSVDRGPEAFF.

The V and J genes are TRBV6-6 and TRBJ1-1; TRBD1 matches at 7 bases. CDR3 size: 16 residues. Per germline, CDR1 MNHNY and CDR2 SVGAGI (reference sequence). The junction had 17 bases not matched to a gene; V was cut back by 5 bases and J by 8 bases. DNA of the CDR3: TGTGCCAGCAGTACTACAGGGGATTGGGACATGAGGGAAGCTTTCTTT. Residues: CASSTTGDWDMREAFF.

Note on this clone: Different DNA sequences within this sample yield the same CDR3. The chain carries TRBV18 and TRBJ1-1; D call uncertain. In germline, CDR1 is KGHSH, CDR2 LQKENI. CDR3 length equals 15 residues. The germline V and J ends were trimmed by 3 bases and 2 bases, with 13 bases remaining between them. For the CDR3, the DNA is TGTGCCAGCTCACCGCCTCGGCCAGGTAACACTGAAGCTTTCTTT. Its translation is CASSPPRPGNTEAFF. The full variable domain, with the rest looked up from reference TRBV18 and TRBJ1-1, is NAGVMQNPRHLVRRRGQEARLRCSPMKGHSHVYWYRQLPEEGLKFMVYLQKENIIDESGMPKERFSAEFPKEGPSILRIQQVVRGDSAAYFCASSPPRPGNTEAFFGQGTRLTVV.

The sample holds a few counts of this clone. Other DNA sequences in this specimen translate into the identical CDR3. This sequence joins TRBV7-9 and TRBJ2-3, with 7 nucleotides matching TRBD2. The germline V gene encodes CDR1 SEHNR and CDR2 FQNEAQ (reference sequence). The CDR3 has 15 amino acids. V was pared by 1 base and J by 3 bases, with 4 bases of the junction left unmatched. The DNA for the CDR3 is TGTGCCAGCAGCTTAGGGCTAGCGGCAACAGATACGCAGTATTTT. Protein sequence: CASSLGLAATDTQYF.

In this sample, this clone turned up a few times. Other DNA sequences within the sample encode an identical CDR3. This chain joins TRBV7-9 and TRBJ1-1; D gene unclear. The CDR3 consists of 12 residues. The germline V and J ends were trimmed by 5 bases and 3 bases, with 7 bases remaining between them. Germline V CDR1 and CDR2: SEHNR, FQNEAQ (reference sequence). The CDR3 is CASSRKDTEAFF. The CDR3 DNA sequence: TGTGCCAGCAGCCGTAAGGACACTGAAGCTTTCTTT.

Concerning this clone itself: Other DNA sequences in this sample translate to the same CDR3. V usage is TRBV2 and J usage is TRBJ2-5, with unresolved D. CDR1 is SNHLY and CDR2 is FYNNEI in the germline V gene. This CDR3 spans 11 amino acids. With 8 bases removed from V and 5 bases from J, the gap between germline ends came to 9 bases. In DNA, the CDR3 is TGTGCCAGCTCCCTTAGGGAGACCCAGTACTTC. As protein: CASSLRETQYF.

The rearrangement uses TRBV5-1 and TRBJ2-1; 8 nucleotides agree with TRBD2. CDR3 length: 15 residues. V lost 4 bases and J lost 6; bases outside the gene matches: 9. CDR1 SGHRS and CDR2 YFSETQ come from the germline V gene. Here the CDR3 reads CASSPDPGGANEQFF. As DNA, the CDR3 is TGCGCCAGCAGCCCAGACCCCGGGGGGGCCAATGAGCAGTTCTTC. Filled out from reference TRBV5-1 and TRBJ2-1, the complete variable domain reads KAGVTQTPRYLIKTRGQQVTLSCSPISGHRSVSWYQQTPGQGLQFLFEYFSETQRNKGNFPGRFSGRQFSNSRSEMNVSTLELGDSALYLCASSPDPGGANEQFFGPGTRLTVL.

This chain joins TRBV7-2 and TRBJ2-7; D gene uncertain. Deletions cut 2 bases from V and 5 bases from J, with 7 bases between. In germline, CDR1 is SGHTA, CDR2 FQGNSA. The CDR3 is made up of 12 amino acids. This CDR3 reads CASSLLLNEQYF. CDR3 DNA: TGTGCCAGCAGCTTACTTCTCAACGAGCAGTACTTC.

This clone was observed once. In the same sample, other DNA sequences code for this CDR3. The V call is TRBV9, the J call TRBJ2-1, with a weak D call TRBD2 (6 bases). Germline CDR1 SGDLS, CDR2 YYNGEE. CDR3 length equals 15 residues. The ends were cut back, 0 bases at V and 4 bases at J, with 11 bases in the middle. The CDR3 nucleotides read TGTGCCAGCAGCGTAGCCGGGAGCGCTTACAATGAGCAGTTCTTC. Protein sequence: CASSVAGSAYNEQFF.

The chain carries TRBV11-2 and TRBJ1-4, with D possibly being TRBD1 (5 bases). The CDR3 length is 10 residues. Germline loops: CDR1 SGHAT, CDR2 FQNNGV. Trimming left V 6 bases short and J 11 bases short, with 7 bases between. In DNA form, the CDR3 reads TGTGCCAGCAGGGGGCAGAAACTGTTTTTT. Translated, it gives CASRGQKLFF.

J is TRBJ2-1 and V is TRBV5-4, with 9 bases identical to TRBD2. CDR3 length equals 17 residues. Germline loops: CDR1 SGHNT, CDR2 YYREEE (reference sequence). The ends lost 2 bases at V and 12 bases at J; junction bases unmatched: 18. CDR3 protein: CASSFLVSGGPGVGQFF. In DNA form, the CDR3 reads TGTGCCAGCAGCTTTCTTGTTAGCGGGGGCCCGGGGGTCGGGCAGTTCTTC. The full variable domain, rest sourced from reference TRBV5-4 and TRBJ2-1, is ETGVTQSPTHLIKTRGQQVTLRCSSQSGHNTVSWYQQALGQGPQFIFQYYREEENGRGNFPPRFSGLQFPNYSSELNVNALELDDSALYLCASSFLVSGGPGVGQFFGPGTRLTVL.

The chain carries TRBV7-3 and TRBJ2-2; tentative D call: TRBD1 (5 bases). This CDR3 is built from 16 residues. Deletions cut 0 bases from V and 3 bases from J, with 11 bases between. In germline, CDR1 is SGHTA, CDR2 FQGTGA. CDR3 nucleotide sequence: TGTGCCAGCAGCTTAACACCAGGGTACGACACCGGGGAGCTGTTTTTT. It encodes CASSLTPGYDTGELFF.

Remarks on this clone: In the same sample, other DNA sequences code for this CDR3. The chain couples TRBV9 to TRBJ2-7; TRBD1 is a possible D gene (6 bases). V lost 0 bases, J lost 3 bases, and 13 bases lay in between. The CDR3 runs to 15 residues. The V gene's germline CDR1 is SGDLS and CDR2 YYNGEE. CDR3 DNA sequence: TGTGCCAGCAGCGTAGATGGGACATCCGACTACGAGCAGTACTTC. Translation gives CASSVDGTSDYEQYF.

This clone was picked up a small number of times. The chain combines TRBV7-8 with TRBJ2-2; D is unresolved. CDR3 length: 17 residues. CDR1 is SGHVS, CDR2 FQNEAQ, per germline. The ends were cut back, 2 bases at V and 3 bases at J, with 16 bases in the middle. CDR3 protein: CASSLFPSGYDTGELFF. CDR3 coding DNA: TGTGCCAGCAGCTTATTCCCCTCGGGTTACGACACCGGGGAGCTGTTTTTT.

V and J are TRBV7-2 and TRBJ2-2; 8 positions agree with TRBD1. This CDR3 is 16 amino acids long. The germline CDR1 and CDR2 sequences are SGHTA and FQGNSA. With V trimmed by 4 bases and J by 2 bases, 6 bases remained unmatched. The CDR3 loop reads CASSSTGARNTGELFF. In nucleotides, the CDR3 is TGTGCCAGCAGCTCGACAGGGGCTCGTAACACCGGGGAGCTGTTTTTT.